One and the same sample provided the 3 T cell receptor beta chains below, sequenced in a study of identical twins (dated by TCRdb to the mid-2010s). Library generation was performed with 5' RACE. Sequencing instrument: Illumina HiSeq 2000. TCRdb's own reprocessing of the public reads used fastp at Q25 and MiXCR and kept productive beta chains. All rows with the same CDR3 protein become a single entry with the most common DNA and genes. Counted in this sample were fewer than 500,000 distinct CDR3 sequences; approximately 24% of them appeared once. 2.9% of the sample comes from the top ten. These sequences were also reported in another study, on T cells expressing NK-cell markers.

Specimen: CD4+ T cells sorted from blood. These receptors all stem from a young woman in good health.

This chain uses TRBV28 with TRBJ2-1; D is unclear. The CDR3 contains 14 residues. V dropped 5 bases and J dropped 5 bases, with 13 bases sitting between them. Looked up from germline, CDR1 is MDHEN and CDR2 is SYDVKM. CDR3 protein: CASSPPRGHNEQFF. The DNA for the CDR3 is TGTGCCAGCAGTCCCCCTCGTGGGCACAATGAGCAGTTCTTC.

The chain is built from TRBV5-1 and TRBJ1-1, with D possibly TRBD1 on 6 matching bases. The CDR3 covers 17 residues. Germline assignment: CDR1 SGHRS and CDR2 YFSETQ. V shed 0 bases and J shed 4 bases, with 19 bases lying between them. The CDR3 region has the DNA TGCGCCAGCAGCTTGGTGCGGACAGTCCGCGATGTCACTGAAGCTTTCTTT. Amino acid sequence: CASSLVRTVRDVTEAFF.

The chain combines TRBV7-2 with TRBJ1-1; D possibly corresponds to TRBD1 (6 bases). CDR1 and CDR2 from the germline V gene are SGHTA and FQGNSA. V was trimmed by 0 bases and J by 11 bases, leaving 16 bases between them. There are 14 residues in the CDR3. As DNA, the CDR3 is TGTGCCAGCAGCTTAGCTTGGACAGCTCGAAGTGCTTTCTTT. Translation: CASSLAWTARSAFF.